The 21 T cell receptor beta chains given below trace back to one sample, sequenced in a study of blood T cell repertoires in COVID-19. The protocol was immunoSEQ multiplex PCR, while the TCRdb copy is restricted to in-frame clones and leaves out a portion. The sample has over 120,000 clones; roughly 81% are singletons. The sample consisted of peripheral blood. The source of these receptors is a human donor with acute or convalescent COVID-19. The donor label of this sample is uncertain.

This CDR3 reads CASSVDPQVLNTEAFF. Here the CDR3 DNA reads TGTGCCAGCAGCGTAGACCCCCAGGTGTTGAACACTGAAGCTTTCTTT. The V gene is TRBV9, the J gene TRBJ1-1, with D hard to call. The CDR3 is 16 residues long. Germline assignment: CDR1 SGDLS and CDR2 YYNGEE. Trimming pared 0 bases from V and 0 bases from J, leaving 12 bases between.

The chain employs TRBV7-9 and TRBJ2-7; weak D call: TRBD2 (7 bases). This CDR3 has 17 amino acids. V gave up 3 bases and J gave up 2 bases, with 20 bases separating them. From germline, CDR1 is SEHNR and CDR2 FQNEAQ (reference sequence). CDR3 DNA: TGTGCCAGCAGCTTTCCGGTGGGGGGGCAGGGCACCTACGAGCAGTACTTC. Protein sequence: CASSFPVGGQGTYEQYF.

This chain joins TRBV5-4 and TRBJ1-2; a weak D match, TRBD1 (6 bases). The germline CDR1 and CDR2 sequences are SGHNT and YYREEE (reference sequence). Trimming removed 0 bases at V and 3 bases at J, with 12 bases between. This CDR3 contains 15 residues. The CDR3 DNA follows: TGTGCCAGCAGCTTGGCAGGGGAAGAGGACTATGGCTACACCTTC. It specifies CASSLAGEEDYGYTF.

V usage is TRBV6-5 and J usage is TRBJ2-1; D call uncertain. This CDR3 spans 12 amino acids. The V and J ends lost 3 bases and 5 bases respectively, with 5 bases between them. The germline V gene encodes CDR1 MNHEY and CDR2 SVGAGI. The CDR3 reads CASSYGDNEQFF. For the CDR3, the DNA is TGTGCCAGCAGTTATGGAGACAATGAGCAGTTCTTC.

This chain connects TRBV19 to TRBJ2-3; D gene ambiguous. This CDR3 region has 15 residues. The ends were cut back, 5 bases at V and 1 base at J, with 13 bases in the middle. The germline V gene has CDR1 LNHDA and CDR2 SQIVND (reference sequence). CDR3 sequence reads: CASSPRHARTDTQYF. Here the CDR3 DNA reads TGTGCCAGTAGTCCGAGGCACGCCCGCACAGATACGCAGTATTTT.

The V gene is TRBV19, the J gene TRBJ2-4; 7 bases are a match to TRBD1. Germline V gives CDR1 LNHDA, CDR2 SQIVND (reference sequence). V was clipped by 5 bases and J by 1 base; unmatched bases: 5. CDR3 length: 15 amino acids. This CDR3 reads CASSPSQGAKNIQYF. Here the CDR3 DNA reads TGTGCCAGTAGTCCGTCACAGGGGGCCAAAAACATTCAGTACTTC.

The V call is TRBV7-9, the J call TRBJ1-1; D not resolved. The CDR3 spans 13 residues. Trimming cost V 5 bases and J 6 bases, with 13 bases left between them. Germline CDR1 SEHNR, CDR2 FQNEAQ (reference sequence). The CDR3 DNA is TGTGCCAGCAGCCCCCGTCGGGTCGCTGAAGCTTTCTTT. Translation: CASSPRRVAEAFF.

The V gene is TRBV19, the J gene TRBJ2-5; a weak D match, TRBD1 (5 bases). V lost 6 bases, J lost 4 bases, and 21 bases lay in between. Germline-derived CDR1 and CDR2 are LNHDA and SQIVND (reference sequence). This CDR3 region has 16 residues. CDR3 residues: CASSLGPGIVVETQYF. DNA of the CDR3: TGTGCCAGTAGCCTGGGGCCAGGGATTGTTGTAGAGACCCAGTACTTC.

V is TRBV10-3 and J is TRBJ1-2; tentatively, D is TRBD1 (5 bases). V shed 3 bases and J shed 0 bases, with 11 bases lying between them. The CDR3 totals 15 residues. The V gene's germline CDR1 is ENHRY and CDR2 SYGVKD. In nucleotides, the CDR3 is TGTGCCATCAGTGAATGGGGCCCACCTAACTATGGCTACACCTTC. It yields the protein CAISEWGPPNYGYTF.

J is TRBJ2-2 and V is TRBV5-6, with a weak D call TRBD2 (5 bases). This CDR3 comprises 16 residues. CDR1 SGHDT and CDR2 YYEEEE come from the germline V gene. V gave up 6 bases and J gave up 3 bases, with 18 bases separating them. CDR3 coding DNA: TGTGCCAGCACCTCCTGGGGTAGCGATTACACCGGGGAGCTGTTTTTT. Its protein is CASTSWGSDYTGELFF.

DNA of the CDR3: TGTGCCAGCAGTTACCCAGGACAGGGGGGTAACTATGGCTACACCTTC. It codes for CASSYPGQGGNYGYTF. This chain uses TRBV6-6 with TRBJ1-2, with 10 nucleotides matching TRBD1. The V gene end was trimmed by 2 bases and the J gene end by 1 base; junction bases not matched to a gene: 4. The CDR3 length is 16 residues. CDR1 is MNHNY and CDR2 is SVGAGI in the germline V gene (reference sequence).

The rearrangement links TRBV27 to TRBJ1-5; 11 positions agree with TRBD1. Losses at the gene ends were 5 bases for V and 6 bases for J; bases not matched to a gene: 12. The germline CDR1 and CDR2 sequences are MNHEY and SMNVEV (reference sequence). The CDR3 totals 17 residues. CDR3 loop: CASSQARTGGASQPQHF. The CDR3 nucleotides read TGTGCCAGCAGTCAAGCACGGACAGGGGGCGCAAGTCAGCCCCAGCATTTT.

The chain recombines TRBV5-4 with TRBJ2-7; 8 bases are a match to TRBD2. The V gene's germline CDR1 is SGHNT and CDR2 YYREEE (reference sequence). The CDR3 is made up of 15 amino acids. Trimming cost V 0 bases and J 5 bases; bases outside gene matches: 7. Here the CDR3 DNA reads TGTGCCAGCAGCTTGGCCAGCGGGAGTAAGGACGAGCAGTACGTC. Translation gives CASSLASGSKDEQYV.

The genes are TRBV5-3 and TRBJ1-2; unclear D gene. TRBV5-3 is placed among ORFs of uncertain function. The CDR3 consists of 14 residues. V gave up 0 bases and J gave up 4 bases, with 10 bases separating them. The CDR3 spells CARSLVGGGYGYTF. The CDR3 DNA reads as TGTGCCAGAAGCTTGGTGGGCGGAGGCTATGGCTACACCTTC.

This rearrangement joins TRBV30 to TRBJ2-7; a possible D gene is TRBD2 (6 bases). The CDR3 runs to 12 residues. Between the trimmed V and J ends, which lost 0 bases and 4 bases, there was a span of 7 bases. Germline V gene lookup returns CDR1 GTSNPN and CDR2 SVGIG (reference sequence). The CDR3 region is CAWSVAGYEQYF. Here the CDR3 DNA reads TGTGCCTGGAGTGTAGCGGGTTACGAGCAGTACTTC.

The V gene is TRBV19, the J gene TRBJ2-2; D is possibly TRBD1 (8 bases). Germline loops: CDR1 LNHDA, CDR2 SQIVND (reference sequence). V shed 4 bases and J shed 7 bases, with 25 bases lying between them. This CDR3 comprises 18 residues. CDR3 region: CASSRIRGGTGEYGELFF. The CDR3 DNA reads as TGTGCCAGTAGTAGGATTAGGGGAGGGACAGGCGAATACGGGGAGCTGTTTTTT.

This chain links TRBV6-5 with TRBJ1-1; D not certain. The CDR3 covers 14 residues. Germline V gene lookup returns CDR1 MNHEY and CDR2 SVGAGI. V shed 0 bases and J shed 3 bases, with 8 bases lying between them. DNA of the CDR3: TGTGCCAGCAGTTACTCGAACTCGGACACTGAAGCTTTCTTT. Amino acid sequence: CASSYSNSDTEAFF.

This sequence joins TRBV7-9 and TRBJ2-3; D remains ambiguous. The V end was cut by 0 bases, the J end by 2 bases, with 9 bases between. The germline V gene encodes CDR1 SEHNR and CDR2 FQNEAQ (reference sequence). This CDR3 contains 15 residues. In nucleotides, the CDR3 is TGTGCCAGCAGCTTAGCTAGCCCCGCCACAGATACGCAGTATTTT. Its protein is CASSLASPATDTQYF. Together with reference TRBV7-9 and TRBJ2-3, the CDR3 gives the full variable domain: DTGVSQNPRHKITKRGQNVTFRCDPISEHNRLYWYRQTLGQGPEFLTYFQNEAQLEKSRLLSDRFSAERPKGSFSTLEIQRTEQGDSAMYLCASSLASPATDTQYFGPGTRLTVL.

CDR3 nucleotide sequence: TGTGCCAGCAGCCAACAGTCCCTGAGCGGGGGCTACACCTTC. It encodes CASSQQSLSGGYTF. V is TRBV6-5 and J is TRBJ1-2, with no clear D. V lost 6 bases to trimming and J lost 8 bases, with 19 bases between them. There are 14 residues in the CDR3. Germline-derived CDR1 and CDR2 are MNHEY and SVGAGI.

The chain carries TRBV18 and TRBJ1-5, with 9 nucleotides matching TRBD1. There are 16 residues in the CDR3. V was clipped by 2 bases and J by 3 bases; unmatched bases: 5. Germline V gene lookup returns CDR1 KGHSH and CDR2 LQKENI. The CDR3 DNA sequence: TGTGCCAGCTCACCAATCGGGACAGGGTTCAATCAGCCCCAGCATTTT. Protein product: CASSPIGTGFNQPQHF.

Only a few counts were recorded for this clone. The chain employs TRBV30 and TRBJ1-1, with 9 bases lining up with TRBD1. V lost 6 bases and J lost 0; bases outside the gene matches: 8. This CDR3 comprises 15 residues. CDR1 is GTSNPN, CDR2 SVGIG, per germline (reference sequence). Written as DNA, the CDR3 is TGTGCCTGTTCCGCGGGACAGGGAATGAACACTGAAGCTTTCTTT. This sequence encodes CACSAGQGMNTEAFF.